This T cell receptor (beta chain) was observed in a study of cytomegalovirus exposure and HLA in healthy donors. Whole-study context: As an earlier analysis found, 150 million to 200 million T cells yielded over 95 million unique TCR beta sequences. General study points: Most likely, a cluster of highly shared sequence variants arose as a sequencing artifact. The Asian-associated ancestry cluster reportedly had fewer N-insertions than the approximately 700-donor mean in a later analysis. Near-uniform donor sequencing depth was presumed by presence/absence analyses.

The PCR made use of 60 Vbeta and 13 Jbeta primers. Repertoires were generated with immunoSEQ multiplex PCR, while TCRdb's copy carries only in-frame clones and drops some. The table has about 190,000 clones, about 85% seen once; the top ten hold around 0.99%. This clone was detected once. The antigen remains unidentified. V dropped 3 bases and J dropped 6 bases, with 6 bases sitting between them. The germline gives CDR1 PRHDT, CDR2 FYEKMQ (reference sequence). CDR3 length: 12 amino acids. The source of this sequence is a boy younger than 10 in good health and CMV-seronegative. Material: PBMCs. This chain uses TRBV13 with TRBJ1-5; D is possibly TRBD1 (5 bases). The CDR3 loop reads CASSFTGQPQHF. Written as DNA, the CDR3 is TGTGCCAGCAGCTTCACAGGTCAGCCCCAGCATTTT.